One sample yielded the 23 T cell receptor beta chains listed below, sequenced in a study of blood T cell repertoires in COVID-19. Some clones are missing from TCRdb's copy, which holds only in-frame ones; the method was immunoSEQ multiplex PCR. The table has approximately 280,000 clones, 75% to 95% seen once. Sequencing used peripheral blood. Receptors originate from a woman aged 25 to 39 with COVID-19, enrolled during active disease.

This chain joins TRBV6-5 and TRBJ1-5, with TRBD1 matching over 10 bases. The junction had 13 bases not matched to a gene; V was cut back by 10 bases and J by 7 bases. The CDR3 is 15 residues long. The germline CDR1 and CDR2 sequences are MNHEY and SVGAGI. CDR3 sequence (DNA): TGTGCCACCTTGAGCCGGGACAGGGGAGGGCAGCCCCAGCATTTT. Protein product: CATLSRDRGGQPQHF.

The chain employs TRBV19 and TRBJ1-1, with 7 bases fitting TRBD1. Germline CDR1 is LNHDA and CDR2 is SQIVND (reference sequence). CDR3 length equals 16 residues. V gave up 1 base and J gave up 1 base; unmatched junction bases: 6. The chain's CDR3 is CASSIGGGVGNTEAFF. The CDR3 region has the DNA TGTGCCAGTAGTATAGGAGGGGGCGTCGGGAACACTGAAGCTTTCTTT.

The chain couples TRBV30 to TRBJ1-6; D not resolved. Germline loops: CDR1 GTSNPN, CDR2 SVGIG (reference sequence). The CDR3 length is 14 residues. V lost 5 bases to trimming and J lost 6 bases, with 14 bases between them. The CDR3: CAWHRGAANSPLHF. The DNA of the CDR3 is TGTGCCTGGCACCGGGGAGCGGCTAATTCACCCCTCCACTTT.

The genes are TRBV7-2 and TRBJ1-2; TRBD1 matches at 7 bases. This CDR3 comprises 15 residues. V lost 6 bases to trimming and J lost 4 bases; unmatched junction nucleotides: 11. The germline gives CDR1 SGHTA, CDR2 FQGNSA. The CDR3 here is CASSREGGGPYGYTF. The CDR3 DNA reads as TGTGCCAGCAGTCGTGAAGGAGGGGGCCCCTATGGCTACACCTTC.

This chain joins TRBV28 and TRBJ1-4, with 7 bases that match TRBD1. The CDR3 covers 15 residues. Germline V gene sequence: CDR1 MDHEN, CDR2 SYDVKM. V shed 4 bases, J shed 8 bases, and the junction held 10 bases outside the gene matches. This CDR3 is CASSSLGRGDEKLFF. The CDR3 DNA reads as TGTGCCAGCAGTTCCTTGGGCAGGGGGGACGAAAAACTGTTTTTT.

CDR3 DNA: TGTGCCAGTAGTACGCCGGGACAGATCTATGGCTACACCTTC. Protein sequence: CASSTPGQIYGYTF. The genes are TRBV19 and TRBJ1-2; 7 nucleotides align to TRBD1. The V gene end was trimmed by 4 bases and the J gene end by 4 bases; junction bases not matched to a gene: 6. The V gene's germline CDR1 is LNHDA and CDR2 SQIVND (reference sequence). The CDR3 is 14 residues long.

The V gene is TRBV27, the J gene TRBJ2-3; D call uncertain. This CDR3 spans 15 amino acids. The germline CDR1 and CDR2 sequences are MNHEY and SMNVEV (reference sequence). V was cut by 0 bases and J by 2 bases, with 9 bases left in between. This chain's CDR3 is CASSLSLETTDTQYF. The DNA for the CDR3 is TGTGCCAGCAGTTTATCGTTGGAGACCACAGATACGCAGTATTTT.

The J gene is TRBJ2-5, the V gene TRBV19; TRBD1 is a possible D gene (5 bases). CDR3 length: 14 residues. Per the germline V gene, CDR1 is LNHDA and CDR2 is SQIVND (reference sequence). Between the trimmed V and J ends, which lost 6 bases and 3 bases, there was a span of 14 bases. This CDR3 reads CASSPTTGEETQYF. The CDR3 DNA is TGTGCCAGTAGCCCAACTACAGGAGAAGAGACCCAGTACTTC.

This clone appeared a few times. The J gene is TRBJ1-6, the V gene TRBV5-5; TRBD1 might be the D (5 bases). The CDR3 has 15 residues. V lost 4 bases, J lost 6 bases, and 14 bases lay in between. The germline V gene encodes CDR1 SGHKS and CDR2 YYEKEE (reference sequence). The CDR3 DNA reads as TGTGCCAGCAGCCGGTACCCCGGGGGTAATTCACCCCTCCACTTT. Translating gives CASSRYPGGNSPLHF.

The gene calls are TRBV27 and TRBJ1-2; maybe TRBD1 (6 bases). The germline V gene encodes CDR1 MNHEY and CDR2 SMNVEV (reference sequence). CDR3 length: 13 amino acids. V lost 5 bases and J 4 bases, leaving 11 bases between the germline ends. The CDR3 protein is CASSIQQGYGYTF. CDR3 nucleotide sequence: TGTGCCAGCAGTATCCAACAGGGCTATGGCTACACCTTC.

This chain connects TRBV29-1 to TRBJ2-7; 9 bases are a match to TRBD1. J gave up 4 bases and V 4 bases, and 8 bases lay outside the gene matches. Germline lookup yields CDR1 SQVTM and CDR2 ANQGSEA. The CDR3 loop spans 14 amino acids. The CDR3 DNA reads TGCAGCGTTGTCCCCTCGACAGGGGGGTACGAGCAGTACTTC. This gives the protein CSVVPSTGGYEQYF.

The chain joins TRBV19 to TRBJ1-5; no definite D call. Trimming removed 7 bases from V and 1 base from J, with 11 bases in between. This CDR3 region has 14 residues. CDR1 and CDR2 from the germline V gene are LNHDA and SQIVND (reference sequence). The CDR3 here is CASKLRESNQPQHF. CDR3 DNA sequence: TGTGCCAGTAAGTTACGAGAGAGCAATCAGCCCCAGCATTTT. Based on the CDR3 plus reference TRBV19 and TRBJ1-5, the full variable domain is DGGITQSPKYLFRKEGQNVTLSCEQNLNHDAMYWYRQDPGQGLRLIYYSQIVNDFQKGDIAEGYSVSREKKESFPLTVTSAQKNPTAFYLCASKLRESNQPQHFGDGTRLSIL.

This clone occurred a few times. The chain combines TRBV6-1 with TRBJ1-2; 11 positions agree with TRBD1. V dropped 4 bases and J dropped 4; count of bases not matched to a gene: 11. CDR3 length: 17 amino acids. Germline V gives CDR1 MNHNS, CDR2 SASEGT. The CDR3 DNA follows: TGTGCCAGCAGTGCATACCGGGACAGGGGGTCAGGCTATGGCTACACCTTC. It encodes CASSAYRDRGSGYGYTF.

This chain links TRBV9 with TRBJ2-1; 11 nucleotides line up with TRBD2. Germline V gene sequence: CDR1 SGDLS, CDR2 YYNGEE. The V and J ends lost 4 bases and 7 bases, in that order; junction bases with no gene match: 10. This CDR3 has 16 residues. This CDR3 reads CASSPRGLAAWNEQFF. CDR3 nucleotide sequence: TGTGCCAGCAGCCCGAGGGGACTAGCGGCTTGGAATGAGCAGTTCTTC.

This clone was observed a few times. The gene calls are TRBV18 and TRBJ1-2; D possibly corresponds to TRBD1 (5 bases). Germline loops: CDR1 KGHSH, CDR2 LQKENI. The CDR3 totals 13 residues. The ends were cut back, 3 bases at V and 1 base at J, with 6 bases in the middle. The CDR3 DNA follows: TGTGCCAGCTCACCGACAGATAACTATGGCTACACCTTC. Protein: CASSPTDNYGYTF.

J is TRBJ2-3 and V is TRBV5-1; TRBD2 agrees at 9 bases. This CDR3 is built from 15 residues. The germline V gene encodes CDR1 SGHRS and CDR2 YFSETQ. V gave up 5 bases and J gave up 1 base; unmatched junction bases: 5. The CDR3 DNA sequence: TGCGCCAGCAGTTCGGGCGGGAGGGGCACAGATACGCAGTATTTT. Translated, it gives CASSSGGRGTDTQYF. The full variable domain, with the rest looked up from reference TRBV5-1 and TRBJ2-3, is KAGVTQTPRYLIKTRGQQVTLSCSPISGHRSVSWYQQTPGQGLQFLFEYFSETQRNKGNFPGRFSGRQFSNSRSEMNVSTLELGDSALYLCASSSGGRGTDTQYFGPGTRLTVL.

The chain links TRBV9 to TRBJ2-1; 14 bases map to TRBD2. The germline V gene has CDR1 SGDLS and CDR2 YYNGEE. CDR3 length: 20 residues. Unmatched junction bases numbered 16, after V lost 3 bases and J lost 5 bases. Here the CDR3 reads CASSARLTSGRALRDNEQFF. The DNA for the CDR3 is TGTGCCAGCAGCGCCCGACTGACTAGCGGGAGGGCCCTCCGGGACAATGAGCAGTTCTTC.

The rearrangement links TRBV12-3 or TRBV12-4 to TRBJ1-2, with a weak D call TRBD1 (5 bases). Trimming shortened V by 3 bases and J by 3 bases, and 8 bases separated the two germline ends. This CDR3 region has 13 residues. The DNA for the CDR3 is TGTGCCAGCAGTTTTTGGGGCGACTATGGCTACACCTTC. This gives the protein CASSFWGDYGYTF.

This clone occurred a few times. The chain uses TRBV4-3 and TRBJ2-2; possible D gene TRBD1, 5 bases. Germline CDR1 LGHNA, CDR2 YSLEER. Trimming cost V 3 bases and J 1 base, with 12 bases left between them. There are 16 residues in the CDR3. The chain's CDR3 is CASSHVRDLNTGELFF. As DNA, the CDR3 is TGCGCCAGCAGCCATGTCAGGGATTTGAACACCGGGGAGCTGTTTTTT.

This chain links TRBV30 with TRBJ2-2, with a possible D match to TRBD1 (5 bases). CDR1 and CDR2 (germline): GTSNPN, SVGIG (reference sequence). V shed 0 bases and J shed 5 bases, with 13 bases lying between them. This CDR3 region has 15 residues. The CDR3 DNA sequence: TGTGCCTGGAGTGTGGTGGCAGGGATGACCGGGGAGCTGTTTTTT. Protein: CAWSVVAGMTGELFF. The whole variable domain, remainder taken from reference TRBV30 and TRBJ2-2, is SQTIHQWPATLVQPVGSPLSLECTVEGTSNPNLYWYRQAAGRGLQLLFYSVGIGQISSEVPQNLSASRPQDRQFILSSKKLLLSDSGFYLCAWSVVAGMTGELFFGEGSRLTVL.

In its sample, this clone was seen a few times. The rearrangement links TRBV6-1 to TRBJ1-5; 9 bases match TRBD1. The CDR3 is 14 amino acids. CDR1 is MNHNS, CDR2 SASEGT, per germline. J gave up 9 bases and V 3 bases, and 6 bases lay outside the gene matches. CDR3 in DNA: TGTGCCAGCAGTGACGACAGGGGGAGGCCGCCCCAGCATTTT. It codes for CASSDDRGRPPQHF.

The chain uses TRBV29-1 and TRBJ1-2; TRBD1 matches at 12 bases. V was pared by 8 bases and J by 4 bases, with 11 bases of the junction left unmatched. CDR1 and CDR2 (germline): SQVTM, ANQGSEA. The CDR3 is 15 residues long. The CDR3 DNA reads TGCAGCATCGACCGGGACAGGGGGCCTGGCTATGGCTACACCTTC. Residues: CSIDRDRGPGYGYTF.

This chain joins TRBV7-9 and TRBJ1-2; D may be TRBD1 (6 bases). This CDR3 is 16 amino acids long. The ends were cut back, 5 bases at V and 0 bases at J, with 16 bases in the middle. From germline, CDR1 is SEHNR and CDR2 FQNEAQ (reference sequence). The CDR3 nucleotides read TGTGCCAGCAGCCACGCCAAGACAGGTGCTAACTATGGCTACACCTTC. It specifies CASSHAKTGANYGYTF.